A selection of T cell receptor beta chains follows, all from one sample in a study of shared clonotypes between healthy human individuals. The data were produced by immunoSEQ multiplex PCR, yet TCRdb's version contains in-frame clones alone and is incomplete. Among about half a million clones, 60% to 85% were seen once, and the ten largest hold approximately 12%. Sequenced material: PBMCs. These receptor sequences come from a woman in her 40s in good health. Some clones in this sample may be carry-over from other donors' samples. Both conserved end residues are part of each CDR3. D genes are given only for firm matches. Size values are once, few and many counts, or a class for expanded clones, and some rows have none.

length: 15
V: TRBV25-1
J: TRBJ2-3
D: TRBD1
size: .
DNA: TGTGCCAGCGGGGGACAGGGAATGGGCACAGATACGCAGTATTTT
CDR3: CASGGQGMGTDTQYF

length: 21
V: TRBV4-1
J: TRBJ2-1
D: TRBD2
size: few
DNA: TGCGCCAGCAGCCAAGATCCACCCGGGCGGGGACTAGCGGGAGAGAGGAATGAGCAGTTCTTC
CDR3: CASSQDPPGRGLAGERNEQFF

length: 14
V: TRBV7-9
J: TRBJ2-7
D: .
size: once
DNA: TGTGCCAGCAGCTTAGAGACTACAACCTACGAGCAGTACTTC
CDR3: CASSLETTTYEQYF

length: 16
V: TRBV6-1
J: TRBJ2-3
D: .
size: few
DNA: TGTGCCAGCAGTGAAAGTAGTAGCGGAGGCACAGATACGCAGTATTTT
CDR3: CASSESSSGGTDTQYF

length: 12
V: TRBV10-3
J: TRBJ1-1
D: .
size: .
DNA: TGTGCCATCAGGGGGGGTGACACTATCCCTTTCTTT
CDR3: CAIRGGDTIPFF

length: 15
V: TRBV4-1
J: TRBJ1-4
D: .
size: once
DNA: TGCGCCAGCAGCCAGGGATGGGGGTGGAATGAAAAACTGTTTTTT
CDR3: CASSQGWGWNEKLFF

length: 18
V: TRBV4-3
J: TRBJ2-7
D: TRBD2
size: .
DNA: TGCGCCAGCAGCCTTTCGACTAGCGGGAATACTCAATCCTACGAGCAGTACTTC
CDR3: CASSLSTSGNTQSYEQYF

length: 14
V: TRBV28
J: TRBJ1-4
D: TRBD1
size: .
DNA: TGTGCCAGCATCCCCGGACAGGGGGGCGAAAAACTGTTTTTT
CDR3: CASIPGQGGEKLFF

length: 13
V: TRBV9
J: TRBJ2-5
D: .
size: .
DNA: TGTGCCAGCAGCTCCCTCCCCGAGGAGACCCAGTACTTC
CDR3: CASSSLPEETQYF

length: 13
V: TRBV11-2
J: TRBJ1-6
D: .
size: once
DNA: TGTGCCGGGGCCCAGGGGAGAAATTCACCCCTCCACTTT
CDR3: CAGAQGRNSPLHF

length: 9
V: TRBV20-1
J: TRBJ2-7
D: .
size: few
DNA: TGCAGTGTACCGGGACTCCCGTACTTC
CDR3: CSVPGLPYF

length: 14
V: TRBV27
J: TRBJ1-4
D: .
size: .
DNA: TGTGCCAGCAGTCGGGGGATCGGTAATGAAAAACTGTTTTTT
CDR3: CASSRGIGNEKLFF

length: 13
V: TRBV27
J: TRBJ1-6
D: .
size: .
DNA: TGTGCCAGCAGTTTCTCCAGGGATTCACCCCTCCACTTT
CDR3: CASSFSRDSPLHF

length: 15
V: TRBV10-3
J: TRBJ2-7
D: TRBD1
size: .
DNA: TGTGCCATCAAAAACCTTAGACAGGGGGAGGGGGAGCAGTACTTC
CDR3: CAIKNLRQGEGEQYF

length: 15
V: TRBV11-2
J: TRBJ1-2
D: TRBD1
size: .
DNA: TGTGCCAGCAGCAAGGGGGCCAGGGGCAACTATGGCTACACCTTC
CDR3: CASSKGARGNYGYTF

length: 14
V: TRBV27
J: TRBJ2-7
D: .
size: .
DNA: TGTGCCAGCAGTTTATTAGGGAAGGATTACGAGCAGTACTTC
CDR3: CASSLLGKDYEQYF

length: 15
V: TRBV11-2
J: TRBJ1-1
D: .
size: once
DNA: TGTGCCAGCAGCTTAGGGATCGACAGGAACACTGAAGCTTTCTTT
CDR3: CASSLGIDRNTEAFF

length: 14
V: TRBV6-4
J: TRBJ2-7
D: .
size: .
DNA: TGTGCCATGCGGCCAGCGGGTGAACCCTACGAGCAGTACTTC
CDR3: CAMRPAGEPYEQYF

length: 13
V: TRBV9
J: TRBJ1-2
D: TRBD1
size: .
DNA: TGTGCCAGCAGCGAGACAGGGGGCGATGGCTACACCTTC
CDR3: CASSETGGDGYTF

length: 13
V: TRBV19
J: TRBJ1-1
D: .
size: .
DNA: TGTGCCAGTAGAGCAGGGGCGGAGACTGAAGCTTTCTTT
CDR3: CASRAGAETEAFF

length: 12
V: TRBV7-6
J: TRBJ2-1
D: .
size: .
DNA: TGTGCCAGCAGCTTAACCACCTCGGAGCAGTTCTTC
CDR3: CASSLTTSEQFF

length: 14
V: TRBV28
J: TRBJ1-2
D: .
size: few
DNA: TGTGCCAGCAGTTCCCCGGGGGCTTACTATGGCTACACCTTC
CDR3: CASSSPGAYYGYTF

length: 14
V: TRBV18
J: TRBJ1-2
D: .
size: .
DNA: TGTGCCAGCTCACCCCCCCCTTTACCGGGGGGCTACACCTTC
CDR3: CASSPPPLPGGYTF

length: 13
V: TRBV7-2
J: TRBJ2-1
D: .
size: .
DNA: TGTGCCAGCAGCCCTAGTCTCGGCAATGAGCAGTTCTTC
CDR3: CASSPSLGNEQFF

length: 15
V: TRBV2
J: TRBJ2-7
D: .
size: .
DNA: TGTGCCAGCAGGGACCTGGGGGCGGACTCCTACGAGCAGTACTTC
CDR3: CASRDLGADSYEQYF

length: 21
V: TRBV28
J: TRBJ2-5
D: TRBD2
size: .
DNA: TGTGCCAGCAGTTCCGCCTTTTCAGTCACCGGGACTAGCGGGTATCAGGAGACCCAGTACTTC
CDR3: CASSSAFSVTGTSGYQETQYF

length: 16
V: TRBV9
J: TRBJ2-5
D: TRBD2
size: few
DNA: TGTGCCAGCAGCCGCACGGGGGGTATGGGGCAAGAGACCCAGTACTTC
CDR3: CASSRTGGMGQETQYF

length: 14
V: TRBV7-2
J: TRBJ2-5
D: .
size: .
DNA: TGTGCCAGCAGGAGATTACAAATAGGAGAGACCCAGTACTTC
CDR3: CASRRLQIGETQYF

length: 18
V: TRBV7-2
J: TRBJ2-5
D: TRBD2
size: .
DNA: TGTGCCAGCAGCTCCGGGCGGCTAGCGGGAGGGCCCCAAGAGACCCAGTACTTC
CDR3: CASSSGRLAGGPQETQYF

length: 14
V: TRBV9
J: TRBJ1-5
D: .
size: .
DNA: TGTGCCAGCAGCGTAGGGGTGGGGGCTCAGCCCCAGCATTTT
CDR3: CASSVGVGAQPQHF

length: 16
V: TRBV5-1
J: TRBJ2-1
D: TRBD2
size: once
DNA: TGCGCCAGCAGCTTTGGGAGGGGCGGGAGGGCCTGGCAGCAGTTCTTC
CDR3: CASSFGRGGRAWQQFF

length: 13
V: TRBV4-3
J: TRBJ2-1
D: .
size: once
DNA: TGCGCCAGCAGCTCAGATCTCAACAATGAGCAGTTCTTC
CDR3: CASSSDLNNEQFF

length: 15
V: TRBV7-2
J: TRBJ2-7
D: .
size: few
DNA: TGTGCCAGCAGCCCCGCAGGGGGGTTTGAGTACGAGCAGTACTTC
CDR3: CASSPAGGFEYEQYF

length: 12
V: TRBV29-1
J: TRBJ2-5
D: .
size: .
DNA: TGCAGCGTTGGTATCCCTCAAGAGACCCAGTACTTC
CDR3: CSVGIPQETQYF

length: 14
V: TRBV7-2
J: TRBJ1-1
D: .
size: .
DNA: TGTGCCAGCAGCTTCACAGGGATGAACACTGAAGCTTTCTTT
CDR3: CASSFTGMNTEAFF

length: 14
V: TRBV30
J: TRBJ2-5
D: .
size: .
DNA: TGTGCCTGCCATAGAGGCAGGAGTCAAGAGACCCAGTACTTC
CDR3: CACHRGRSQETQYF

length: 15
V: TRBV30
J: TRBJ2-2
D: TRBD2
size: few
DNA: TGTGCCTGGAGTGCAGCGGGACTGAACACCGGGGAGCTGTTTTTT
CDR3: CAWSAAGLNTGELFF

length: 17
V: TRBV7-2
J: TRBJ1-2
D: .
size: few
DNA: TGTGCCAGCAGCTTGGGCTCGGGGTTGGGTCGCGGCTATGGCTACACCTTC
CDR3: CASSLGSGLGRGYGYTF

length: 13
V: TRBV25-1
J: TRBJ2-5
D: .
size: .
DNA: TGTGCCAGCAGTGAGGCCCCGAAAGAGACCCAGTACTTC
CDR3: CASSEAPKETQYF

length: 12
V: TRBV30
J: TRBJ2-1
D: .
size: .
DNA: TGTGCCTGGAGTGTACTTGGTAATGAGCAGTTCTTC
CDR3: CAWSVLGNEQFF

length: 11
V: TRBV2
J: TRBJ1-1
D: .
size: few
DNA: TGTGCCAGCGCATACAGGGCTGAAGCTTTCTTT
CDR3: CASAYRAEAFF

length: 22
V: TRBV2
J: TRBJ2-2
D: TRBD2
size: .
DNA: TGTGCCAGCAGTGAAGTCCGGACTAGCGGGAGGAGGGCGCGCGCGAACACCGGGGAGCTGTTTTTT
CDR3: CASSEVRTSGRRARANTGELFF

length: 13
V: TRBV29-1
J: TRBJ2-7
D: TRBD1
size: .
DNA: TGCAGCGTTTGCGGGACAGGATCCTACGAGCAGTACTTC
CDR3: CSVCGTGSYEQYF

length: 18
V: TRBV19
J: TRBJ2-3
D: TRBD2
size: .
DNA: TGTGCCAGTAGTACCCAAGCGGGAGGGCCCCCCGGGGGTGCTACGCAGTATTTT
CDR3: CASSTQAGGPPGGATQYF

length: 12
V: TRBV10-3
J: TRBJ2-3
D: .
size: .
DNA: TGTGCCATCAGCCCCCAGGGGGATACGCAGTATTTT
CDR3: CAISPQGDTQYF

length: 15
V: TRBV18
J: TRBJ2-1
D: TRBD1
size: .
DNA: TGTGCCAGCTCACCAGGGACAGGGCAATGGGATGAGCAGTTCTTC
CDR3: CASSPGTGQWDEQFF

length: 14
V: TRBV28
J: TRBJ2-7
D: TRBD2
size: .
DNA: TGTGCCAGCAGCCGGACTAGCGGGCACTACGAGCAGTACTTC
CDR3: CASSRTSGHYEQYF

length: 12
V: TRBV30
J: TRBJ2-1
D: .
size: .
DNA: TGTGCCTGGAGTGACACACCCAATGAGCAGTTCTTC
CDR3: CAWSDTPNEQFF

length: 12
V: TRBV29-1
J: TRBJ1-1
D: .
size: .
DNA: TGCAGCGTTGGCGGCAGGGGCACTGAAGCTTTCTTT
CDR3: CSVGGRGTEAFF

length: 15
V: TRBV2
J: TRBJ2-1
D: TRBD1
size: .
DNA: TGTGCCAGCAGTGAAAGGACAGGGCCCTACAATGAGCAGTTCTTC
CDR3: CASSERTGPYNEQFF

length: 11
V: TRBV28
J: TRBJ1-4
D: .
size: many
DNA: TGTGCCAGCAGTTTGGATGAAAAACTGTTTTTT
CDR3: CASSLDEKLFF